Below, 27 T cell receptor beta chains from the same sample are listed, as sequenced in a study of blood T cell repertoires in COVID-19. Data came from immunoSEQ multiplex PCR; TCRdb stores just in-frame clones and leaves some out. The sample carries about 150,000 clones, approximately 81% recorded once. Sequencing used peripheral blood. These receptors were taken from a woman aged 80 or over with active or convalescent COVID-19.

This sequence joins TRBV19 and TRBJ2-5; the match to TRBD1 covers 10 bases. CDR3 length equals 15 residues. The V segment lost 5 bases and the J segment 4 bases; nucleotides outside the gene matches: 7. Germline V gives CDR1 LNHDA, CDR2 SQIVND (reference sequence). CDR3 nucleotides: TGTGCCAGTAGTTCCGGGACAGGGGAACGAGAGACCCAGTACTTC. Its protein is CASSSGTGERETQYF.

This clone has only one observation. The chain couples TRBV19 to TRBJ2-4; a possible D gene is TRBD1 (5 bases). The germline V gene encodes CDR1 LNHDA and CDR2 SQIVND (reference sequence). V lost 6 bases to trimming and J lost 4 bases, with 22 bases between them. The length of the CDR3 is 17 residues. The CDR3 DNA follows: TGTGCCAGTAGCCCCTCCCAGGGAATCAAATCAAAAAACATTCAGTACTTC. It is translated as CASSPSQGIKSKNIQYF.

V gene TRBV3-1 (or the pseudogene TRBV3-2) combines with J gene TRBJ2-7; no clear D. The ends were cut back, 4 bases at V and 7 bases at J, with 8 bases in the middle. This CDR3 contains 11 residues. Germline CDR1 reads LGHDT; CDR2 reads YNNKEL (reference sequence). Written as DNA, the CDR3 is TGTGCCAGCAGCCGCGCCATGGAGCAGTACTTC. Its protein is CASSRAMEQYF.

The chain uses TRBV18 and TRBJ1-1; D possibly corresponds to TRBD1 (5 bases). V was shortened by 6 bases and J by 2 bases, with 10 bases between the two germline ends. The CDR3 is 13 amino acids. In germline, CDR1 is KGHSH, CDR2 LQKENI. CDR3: CASSGLTNTEAFF. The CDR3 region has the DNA TGTGCCAGCTCGGGACTGACTAACACTGAAGCTTTCTTT.

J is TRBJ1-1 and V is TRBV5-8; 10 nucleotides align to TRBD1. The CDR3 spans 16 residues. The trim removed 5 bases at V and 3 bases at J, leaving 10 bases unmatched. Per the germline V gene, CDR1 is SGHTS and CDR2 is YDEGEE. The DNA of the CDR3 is TGTGCCAGCAGACGACAGGGGGCAATAGGGGACACTGAAGCTTTCTTT. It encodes CASRRQGAIGDTEAFF. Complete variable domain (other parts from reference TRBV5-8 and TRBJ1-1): EAGVTQSPTHLIKTRGQQATLRCSPISGHTSVYWYQQALGLGLQFLLWYDEGEERNRGNFPPRFSGRQFPNYSSELNVNALELEDSALYLCASRRQGAIGDTEAFFGQGTRLTVV.

Here the CDR3 DNA reads TGTGCCACCAGCAGGGGAGGGGACAGGGGTCCAGAGACCCAGTACTTC. This translates into CATSRGGDRGPETQYF. The gene calls are TRBV15 and TRBJ2-5, with TRBD1 matching 10 bases. Germline CDR1 is LNHNV and CDR2 is YYDKDF (reference sequence). CDR3 length: 16 residues. V was clipped by 3 bases and J by 4 bases; unmatched bases: 8.

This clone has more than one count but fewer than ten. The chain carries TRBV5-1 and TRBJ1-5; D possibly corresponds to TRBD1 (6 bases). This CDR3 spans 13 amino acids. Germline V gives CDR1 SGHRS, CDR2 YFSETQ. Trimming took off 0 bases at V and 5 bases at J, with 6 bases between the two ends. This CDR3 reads CASSLAGDQPQHF. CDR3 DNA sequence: TGCGCCAGCAGCTTGGCAGGGGATCAGCCCCAGCATTTT.

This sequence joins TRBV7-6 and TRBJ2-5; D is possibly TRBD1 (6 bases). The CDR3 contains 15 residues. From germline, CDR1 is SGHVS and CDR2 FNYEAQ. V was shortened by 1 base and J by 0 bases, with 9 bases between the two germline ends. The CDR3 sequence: CASSLGTDYQETQYF. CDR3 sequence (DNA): TGTGCCAGCAGCTTAGGGACAGACTACCAAGAGACCCAGTACTTC.

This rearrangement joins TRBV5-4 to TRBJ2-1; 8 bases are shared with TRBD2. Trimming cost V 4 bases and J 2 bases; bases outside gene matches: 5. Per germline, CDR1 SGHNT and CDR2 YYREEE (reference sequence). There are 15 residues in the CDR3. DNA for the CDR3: TGTGCCAGCAGCCAACTAGCGGTCACCTACAATGAGCAGTTCTTC. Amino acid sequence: CASSQLAVTYNEQFF.

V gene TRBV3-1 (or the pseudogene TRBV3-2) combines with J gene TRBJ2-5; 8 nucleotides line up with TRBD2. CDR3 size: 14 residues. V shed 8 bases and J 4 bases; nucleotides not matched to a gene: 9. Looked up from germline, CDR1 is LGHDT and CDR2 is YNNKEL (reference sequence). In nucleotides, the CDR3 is TGTGCCAGCGGCGGGGGGCTGAGTCGAGAGACCCAGTACTTC. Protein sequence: CASGGGLSRETQYF.

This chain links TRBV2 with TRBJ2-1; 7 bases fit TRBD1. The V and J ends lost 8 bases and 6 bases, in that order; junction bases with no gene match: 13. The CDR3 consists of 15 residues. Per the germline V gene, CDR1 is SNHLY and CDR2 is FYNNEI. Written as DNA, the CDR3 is TGTGCCAGCGGATGGGGTTTCGGGACAGCCAATGAGCAGTTCTTC. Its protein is CASGWGFGTANEQFF. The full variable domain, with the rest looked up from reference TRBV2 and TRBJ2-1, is EPEVTQTPSHQVTQMGQEVILRCVPISNHLYFYWYRQILGQKVEFLVSFYNNEISEKSEIFDDQFSVERPDGSNFTLKIRSTKLEDSAMYFCASGWGFGTANEQFFGPGTRLTVL.

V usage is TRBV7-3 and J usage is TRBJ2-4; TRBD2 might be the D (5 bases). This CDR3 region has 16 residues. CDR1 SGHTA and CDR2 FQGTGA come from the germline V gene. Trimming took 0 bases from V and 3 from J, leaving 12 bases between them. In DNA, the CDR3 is TGTGCCAGCAGCTTAACTGGGCCGAGCGGCAAAAACATTCAGTACTTC. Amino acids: CASSLTGPSGKNIQYF.

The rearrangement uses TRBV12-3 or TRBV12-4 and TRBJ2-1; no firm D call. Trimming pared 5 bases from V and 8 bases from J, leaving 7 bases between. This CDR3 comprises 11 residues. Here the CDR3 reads CASSPLYEQFF. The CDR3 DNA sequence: TGTGCCAGCAGTCCCCTCTATGAGCAGTTCTTC.

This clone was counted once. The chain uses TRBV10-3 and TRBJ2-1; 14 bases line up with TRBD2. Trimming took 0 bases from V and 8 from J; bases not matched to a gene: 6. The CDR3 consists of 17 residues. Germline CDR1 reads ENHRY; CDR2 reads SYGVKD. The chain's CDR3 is CAISESGTSGSGYEQFF. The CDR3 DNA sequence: TGTGCCATCAGTGAGTCGGGGACTAGCGGGAGTGGCTATGAGCAGTTCTTC.

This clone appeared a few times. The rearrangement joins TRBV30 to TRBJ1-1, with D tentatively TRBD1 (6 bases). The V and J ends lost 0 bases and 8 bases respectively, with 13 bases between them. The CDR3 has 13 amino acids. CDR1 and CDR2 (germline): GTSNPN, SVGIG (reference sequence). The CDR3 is CAWSVNLGAEAFF. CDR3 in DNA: TGTGCCTGGAGTGTAAACTTGGGGGCGGAAGCTTTCTTT.

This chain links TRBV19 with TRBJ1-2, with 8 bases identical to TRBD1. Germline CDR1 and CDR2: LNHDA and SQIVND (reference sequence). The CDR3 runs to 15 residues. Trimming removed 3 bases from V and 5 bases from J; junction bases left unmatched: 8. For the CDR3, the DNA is TGTGCCAGTAGTATTGGGGGACAGGCAAGATATGGCTACACCTTC. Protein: CASSIGGQARYGYTF.

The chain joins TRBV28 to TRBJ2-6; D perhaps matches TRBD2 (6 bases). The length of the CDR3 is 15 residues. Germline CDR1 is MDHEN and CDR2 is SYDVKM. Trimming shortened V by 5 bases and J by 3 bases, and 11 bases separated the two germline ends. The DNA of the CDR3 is TGTGCCAGCAGTCTGTCGGGGGTTGGGGCCAACGTCCTGACTTTC. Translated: CASSLSGVGANVLTF.

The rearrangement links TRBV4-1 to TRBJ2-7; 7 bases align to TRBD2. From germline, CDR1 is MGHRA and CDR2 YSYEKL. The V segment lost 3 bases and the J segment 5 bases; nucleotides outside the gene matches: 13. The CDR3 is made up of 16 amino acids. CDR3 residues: CASSHASQRDPHEQYF. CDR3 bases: TGCGCCAGCAGCCACGCATCACAGCGGGATCCCCACGAGCAGTACTTC.

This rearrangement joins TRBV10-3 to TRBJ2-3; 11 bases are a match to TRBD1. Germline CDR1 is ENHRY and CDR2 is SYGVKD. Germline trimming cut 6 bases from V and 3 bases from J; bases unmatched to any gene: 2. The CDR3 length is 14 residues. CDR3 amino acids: CAIRDRGQTDTQYF. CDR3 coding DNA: TGTGCCATCAGGGACAGGGGGCAGACAGATACGCAGTATTTT.

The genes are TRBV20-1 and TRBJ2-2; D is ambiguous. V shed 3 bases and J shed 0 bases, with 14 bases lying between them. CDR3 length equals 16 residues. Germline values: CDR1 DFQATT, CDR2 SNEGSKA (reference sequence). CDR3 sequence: CSASISYPPNTGELFF. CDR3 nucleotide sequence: TGCAGTGCTAGTATTAGCTACCCTCCGAACACCGGGGAGCTGTTTTTT.

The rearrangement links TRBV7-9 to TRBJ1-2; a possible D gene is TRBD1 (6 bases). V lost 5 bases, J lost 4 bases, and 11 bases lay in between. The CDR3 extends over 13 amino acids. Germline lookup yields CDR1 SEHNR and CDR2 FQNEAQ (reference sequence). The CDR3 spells CASSPTGIYGYTF. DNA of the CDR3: TGTGCCAGCAGCCCCACAGGGATCTATGGCTACACCTTC.

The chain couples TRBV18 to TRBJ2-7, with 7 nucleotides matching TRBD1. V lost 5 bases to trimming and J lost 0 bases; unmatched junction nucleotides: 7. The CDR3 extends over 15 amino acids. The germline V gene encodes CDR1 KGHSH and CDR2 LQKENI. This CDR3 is CASSTDRARSYEQYF. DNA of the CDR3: TGTGCCAGCTCAACTGACAGGGCCCGCTCCTACGAGCAGTACTTC. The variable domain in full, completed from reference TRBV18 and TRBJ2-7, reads NAGVMQNPRHLVRRRGQEARLRCSPMKGHSHVYWYRQLPEEGLKFMVYLQKENIIDESGMPKERFSAEFPKEGPSILRIQQVVRGDSAAYFCASSTDRARSYEQYFGPGTRLTVT.

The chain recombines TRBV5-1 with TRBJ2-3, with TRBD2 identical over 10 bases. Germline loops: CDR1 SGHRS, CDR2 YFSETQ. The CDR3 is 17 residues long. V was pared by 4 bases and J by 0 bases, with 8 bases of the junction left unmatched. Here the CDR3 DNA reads TGCGCCAGCAGCCCCGCACTAGCGGGAACTAGCACAGATACGCAGTATTTT. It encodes CASSPALAGTSTDTQYF.

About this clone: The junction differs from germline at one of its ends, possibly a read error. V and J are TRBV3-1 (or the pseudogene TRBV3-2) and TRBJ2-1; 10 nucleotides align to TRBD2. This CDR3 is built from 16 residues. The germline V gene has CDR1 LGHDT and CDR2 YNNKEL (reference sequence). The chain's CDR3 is CASSQESGVVAGGRVF. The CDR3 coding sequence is TGTGCCAGCAGCCAAGAATCGGGTGTGGTAGCGGGAGGTCGGGTCTTC.

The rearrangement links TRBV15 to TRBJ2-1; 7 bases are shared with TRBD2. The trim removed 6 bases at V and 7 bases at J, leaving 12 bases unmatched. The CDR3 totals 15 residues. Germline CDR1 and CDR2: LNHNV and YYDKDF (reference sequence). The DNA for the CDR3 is TGTGCCACCAGTCCGTGGGGCAGCGGGGCAAATGAGCAGTTCTTC. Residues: CATSPWGSGANEQFF.

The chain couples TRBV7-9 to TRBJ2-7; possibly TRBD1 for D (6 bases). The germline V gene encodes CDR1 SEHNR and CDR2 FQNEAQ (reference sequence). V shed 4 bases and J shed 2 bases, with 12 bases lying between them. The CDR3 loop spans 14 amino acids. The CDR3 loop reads CASSSGTFPYEQYF. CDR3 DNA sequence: TGTGCCAGCAGCTCCGGGACATTCCCCTACGAGCAGTACTTC.

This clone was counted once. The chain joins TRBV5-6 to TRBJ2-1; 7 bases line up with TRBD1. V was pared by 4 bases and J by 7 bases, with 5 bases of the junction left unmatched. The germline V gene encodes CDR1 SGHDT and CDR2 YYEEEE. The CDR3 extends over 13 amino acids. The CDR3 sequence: CASSGDSENEQFF. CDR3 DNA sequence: TGTGCCAGCAGCGGGGACAGTGAGAATGAGCAGTTCTTC.